Below are 17 T cell receptor beta chains sequenced from a single sample in a study of T cells in localized non-small cell lung cancer. Produced via immunoSEQ multiplex PCR; TCRdb's table is partial and in-frame only. Of about 52,000 clones listed, around 84% are singletons. This specimen consisted of PBMCs, obtained before any cancer treatment. The receptors were sampled from a female donor with stage II lung adenocarcinoma.

The chain is built from TRBV9 and TRBJ2-7; D not resolved. There are 13 residues in the CDR3. The V gene's germline CDR1 is SGDLS and CDR2 YYNGEE. V was cut by 0 bases and J by 7 bases, with 11 bases left in between. The DNA for the CDR3 is TGTGCCAGCAGCGTAGATTTAGTAGGTGAGCAGTACTTC. This sequence encodes CASSVDLVGEQYF.

This sequence joins TRBV2 and TRBJ1-5, with a tentative D call TRBD1 (6 bases). Germline CDR1 and CDR2: SNHLY and FYNNEI. V was shortened by 4 bases and J by 4 bases, with 11 bases between the two germline ends. The CDR3 is 14 residues long. CDR3 amino acids: CASSGTVLNQPQHF. Here the CDR3 DNA reads TGTGCCAGCAGTGGGACAGTCTTAAATCAGCCCCAGCATTTT.

This clone was seen just once. The rearrangement joins TRBV5-4 to TRBJ2-2, with D possibly being TRBD2 (5 bases). Trimming cost V 3 bases and J 4 bases, with 10 bases left between them. CDR1 and CDR2 from the germline V gene are SGHNT and YYREEE (reference sequence). This CDR3 has 14 amino acids. In nucleotides, the CDR3 is TGTGCCAGCAGCTACGGTGCGGGCACCGGGGAGCTGTTTTTT. Encoded protein: CASSYGAGTGELFF. The variable domain in full, completed from reference TRBV5-4 and TRBJ2-2, reads ETGVTQSPTHLIKTRGQQVTLRCSSQSGHNTVSWYQQALGQGPQFIFQYYREEENGRGNFPPRFSGLQFPNYSSELNVNALELDDSALYLCASSYGAGTGELFFGEGSRLTVL.

The V call is TRBV6-1, the J call TRBJ2-7, with 7 bases identical to TRBD1. This CDR3 region has 13 residues. The V gene end was trimmed by 9 bases and the J gene end by 3 bases; junction bases not matched to a gene: 8. The germline V gene has CDR1 MNHNS and CDR2 SASEGT. CDR3 nucleotides: TGTGCCAGTCTAGGGACAGACTACTACGAGCAGTACTTC. Its translation is CASLGTDYYEQYF.

The chain links TRBV14 to TRBJ2-1; 8 bases map to TRBD1. V was clipped by 1 base and J by 10 bases; unmatched bases: 9. This CDR3 has 15 amino acids. The germline V gene encodes CDR1 SGHDN and CDR2 FVKESK. In DNA, the CDR3 is TGTGCCAGCAGCCAAGGGCAGGGGGCAGGTTACGAGCAGTTCTTC. It specifies CASSQGQGAGYEQFF.

In DNA, the CDR3 is TGTGCCAGCTCACCAGAGTATAGCAATCAGCCCCAGCATTTT. Encoded protein: CASSPEYSNQPQHF. This chain connects TRBV18 to TRBJ1-5; unclear D gene. Trimming left V 2 bases short and J 0 bases short, with 5 bases between. This CDR3 spans 14 amino acids. Germline CDR1 and CDR2: KGHSH and LQKENI.

V and J are TRBV5-6 and TRBJ1-1; D gene unclear. The ends were cut back, 0 bases at V and 4 bases at J, with 10 bases in the middle. Germline CDR1 SGHDT, CDR2 YYEEEE. This CDR3 has 14 amino acids. CDR3 residues: CASSLDPRSTEAFF. The CDR3 bases are TGTGCCAGCAGCTTGGACCCACGGAGCACTGAAGCTTTCTTT.

The chain carries TRBV6-5 and TRBJ1-1; tentatively, D is TRBD1 (5 bases). The CDR3 length is 15 residues. Germline CDR1 and CDR2: MNHEY and SVGAGI. Trimming cost V 6 bases and J 0 bases, with 14 bases left between them. This chain's CDR3 is CASRGAQGMNTEAFF. In DNA form, the CDR3 reads TGTGCCAGCAGAGGGGCGCAGGGTATGAACACTGAAGCTTTCTTT.

The chain has TRBV9 and TRBJ2-5, with a tentative D call TRBD2 (6 bases). Germline values: CDR1 SGDLS, CDR2 YYNGEE. V was trimmed by 4 bases and J by 5 bases, leaving 15 bases between them. This CDR3 is 14 amino acids long. The CDR3 sequence: CASSPEGVGETQYF. CDR3 coding DNA: TGTGCCAGCAGCCCGGAGGGAGTTGGGGAGACCCAGTACTTC.

V gene TRBV7-9 combines with J gene TRBJ2-5, with 8 nucleotides matching TRBD2. The V gene's germline CDR1 is SEHNR and CDR2 FQNEAQ (reference sequence). The CDR3 extends over 16 amino acids. J lost 4 bases, V lost 5 bases, and 12 bases had no gene match. This CDR3 reads CASSRPEAAGGETQYF. The CDR3 DNA sequence: TGTGCCAGCAGCCGTCCAGAGGCGGCGGGGGGAGAGACCCAGTACTTC. The full variable domain, completed using reference TRBV7-9 and TRBJ2-5, is DTGVSQNPRHKITKRGQNVTFRCDPISEHNRLYWYRQTLGQGPEFLTYFQNEAQLEKSRLLSDRFSAERPKGSFSTLEIQRTEQGDSAMYLCASSRPEAAGGETQYFGPGTRLLVL.

The CDR3 protein is CASSEPRGNEQYF. CDR3 DNA: TGCGCCAGCAGTGAGCCGAGGGGAAACGAGCAGTACTTC. The V call is TRBV10-2, the J call TRBJ2-7; TRBD1 or TRBD2 may be the D gene (5 bases each). V gave up 2 bases and J gave up 5 bases, with 10 bases separating them. Germline loops: CDR1 WSHSY, CDR2 SAAADI. CDR3 size: 13 residues.

The chain employs TRBV10-3 and TRBJ1-5; 7 bases line up with TRBD1. The CDR3 is made up of 16 amino acids. Germline-derived CDR1 and CDR2 are ENHRY and SYGVKD. The ends lost 4 bases at V and 3 bases at J; junction bases unmatched: 9. The CDR3 spells CAISGETGLFNQPQHF. The CDR3 coding sequence is TGTGCCATCAGTGGGGAGACAGGGCTATTCAATCAGCCCCAGCATTTT.

This clone was seen a single time. Here the CDR3 reads CASRPVYNSPLHF. In DNA form, the CDR3 reads TGTGCCAGCAGACCAGTATATAATTCACCCCTCCACTTT. The rearrangement uses TRBV27 and TRBJ1-6; no clear D gene. V lost 6 bases and J lost 4, with 7 bases in between. This CDR3 is built from 13 residues. Germline loops: CDR1 MNHEY, CDR2 SMNVEV (reference sequence).

This clone has just a few counts. The CDR3 DNA sequence: TGCGCCAGCAAACAGGGGGAAGGTGAAAAACTGTTTTTT. This sequence encodes CASKQGEGEKLFF. The V gene is TRBV5-1, the J gene TRBJ1-4, with 8 bases aligning to TRBD1. The CDR3 has 13 residues. Trimming took 6 bases from V and 7 from J; bases not matched to a gene: 5. Germline loops: CDR1 SGHRS, CDR2 YFSETQ.

The genes are TRBV19 and TRBJ1-6; TRBD1 matches at 9 bases. The germline gives CDR1 LNHDA, CDR2 SQIVND (reference sequence). The CDR3 length is 15 residues. The ends lost 10 bases at V and 7 bases at J; junction bases unmatched: 11. CDR3: CATRTGDGRNSPLHF. DNA of the CDR3: TGTGCCACGCGGACAGGGGACGGGCGGAATTCACCCCTCCACTTT.

The chain combines TRBV6-4 with TRBJ1-2; D possibly corresponds to TRBD1 (5 bases). The CDR3 spans 16 residues. Trimming cost V 0 bases and J 3 bases, with 14 bases left between them. Germline V gene lookup returns CDR1 MRHNA and CDR2 SNTAGT. CDR3 protein: CASSDSMYRFDYGYTF. CDR3 sequence (DNA): TGTGCCAGCAGTGACTCGATGTACAGGTTCGACTATGGCTACACCTTC.

This clone came up a few times. The rearrangement links TRBV20-1 to TRBJ2-1, with D uncertain. Trimming took 2 bases from V and 10 from J, leaving 9 bases between them. The CDR3 is made up of 11 amino acids. The germline V gene has CDR1 DFQATT and CDR2 SNEGSKA (reference sequence). CDR3 sequence reads: CSARTELEQFF. Here the CDR3 DNA reads TGCAGTGCTAGAACAGAACTGGAGCAGTTCTTC.